This TCR beta chain was profiled in a study of type 1 regulatory T cells (dated by TCRdb to the early 2020s). Regarding the study in general: The study characterized an in vitro protocol that generated a Tr1-enriched, alloantigen-specific CD4 T cell product named T-allo10. Patients with hematological malignancies who were receiving allogeneic hematopoietic stem cell transplantation were the group in which T-allo10 was being clinically evaluated.

V drops 2 bases and J drops 4 bases, leaving 6 bases in between. The CDR3 covers 13 residues, taking in both the cysteine and the phenylalanine. The kept DNA is CDR3 alone, 39 bases in frame from the first base. CDR1 and CDR2 were assigned from the germline V gene as MNHEY and SVGEGT. On this clonotype: It lacks a known antigen. No clone much larger than this one lies a single base away; base qualities are absent.

Sequencing used an Illumina MiSeq. TCRdb handled the public reads itself, with Q25 trimming in fastp and clone calling in MiXCR, and kept productive beta chains. Entries that share a CDR3 protein sequence are merged under the most common genes and DNA. The sample yields about 23,000 distinct CDR3 sequences; over 40% were counted once. The ten largest clonotypes hold around 4.9% of the sample. Rearrangement joined TRBV6-2 or TRBV6-3 to TRBJ1-5; no D gene call is confident. Sequenced material: cultured T cells, either the whole culture or a sorted T cell fraction (not recorded which). The receptor comes from a human donor in good health. The CDR3 loop reads CASSYAGNQPQHF. The DNA sequence is as follows: TGTGCCAGCAGTTACGCGGGGAATCAGCCCCAGCATTTT.